This T cell receptor beta chain was captured in a study of T-cell reconstitution after alpha-beta-depleted transplantation in children. With V trimmed by 6 bases and J by 0 bases, 14 bases remained unmatched. The CDR3 has 17 residues. CDR1 is DFQATT, CDR2 SNEGSKA, per germline (reference sequence). For TCRbeta, the library was prepared with unique molecular identifiers. TCRdb reanalysed the PCR reads using MiXCR and keeps one entry per CDR3 protein. The sample holds some 350,000 distinct CDR3 sequences, 10% seen once. The chain recombines TRBV20-1 with TRBJ2-1, with TRBD2 identical over 7 bases. The specimen was PBMCs from the stem cell graft donor, collected from the stem cell graft. This receptor was taken from a human donor who donated a stem cell graft to a child with acute lymphoblastic leukemia. CDR3 in amino acids: CSATTPFGGSSYNEQFF. CDR3 in DNA: TGCAGTGCGACGACCCCCTTCGGGGGGAGCTCCTACAATGAGCAGTTCTTC.